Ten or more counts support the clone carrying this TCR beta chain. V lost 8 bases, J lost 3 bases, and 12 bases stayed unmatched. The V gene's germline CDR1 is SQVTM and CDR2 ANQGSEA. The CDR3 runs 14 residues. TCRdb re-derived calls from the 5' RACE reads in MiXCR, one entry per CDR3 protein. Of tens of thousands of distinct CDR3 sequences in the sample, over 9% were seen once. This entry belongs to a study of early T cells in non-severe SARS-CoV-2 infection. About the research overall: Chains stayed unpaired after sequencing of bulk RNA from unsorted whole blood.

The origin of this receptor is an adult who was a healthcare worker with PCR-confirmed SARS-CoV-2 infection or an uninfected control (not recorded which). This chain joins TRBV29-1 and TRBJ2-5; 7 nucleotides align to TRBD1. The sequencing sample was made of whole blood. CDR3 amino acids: CSIRKTGTKETQYF. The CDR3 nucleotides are TGCAGCATCCGAAAGACAGGGACCAAAGAGACCCAGTACTTC.